This T cell receptor (beta chain) was profiled in a study of shared clonotypes between healthy human individuals. Findings and caveats of the study: Among donors, clonotype sharing was expected to be affected by sequencing depth.

Scientists sequenced DNA from unsorted PBMC on ten immunoSEQ deep assay plates. The assay was immunoSEQ multiplex PCR, and TCRdb's table has in-frame clones only and misses some. The sample has approximately 480,000 clones; 60% to 80% are singletons. Trimming pared 6 bases from V and 5 bases from J, leaving 19 bases between. The CDR3 has 15 amino acids. Germline V gives CDR1 MNHEY, CDR2 SVGAGI. As to this clone: Its target is unknown.

Sequencing was carried out using PBMCs. The genes are TRBV6-5 and TRBJ1-2; D may be TRBD1 (6 bases). The receptor was isolated from a woman aged 40 to 49 in good health. Some clones in this sample may be carry-over from other donors' samples. The CDR3, as DNA: TGTGCCAGCAGCCAAACCGCCCAGGGGAATTATGGCTACACCTTC. Translating gives CASSQTAQGNYGYTF.